This T cell receptor beta chain was obtained from a study of OX40 agonist ivuxolimab in advanced cancers. Background on the study: Intravenous ivuxolimab at 0.01 to 10 mg/kg was given to patients every 2 weeks. With a range of about 23 to 90, age averaged roughly 60 years, and 75% to 90% were male. Study results and limitations: No antigen was identified for the clonally expanded peripheral T cells. Within 6 weeks, CD4+ and CD8+ blood T cells expanded clonally at 0.1 to 3.0 mg/kg.

Regarding this clone: Its specificity is not known.

V was cut by 6 bases and J by 0 bases, with 15 bases left in between. CDR1 and CDR2 (germline): SNHLY, FYNNEI. The CDR3 spans 17 residues. This table comes from immunoSEQ multiplex PCR, and its TCRdb copy is limited to in-frame clones, with some not included. The sample yields roughly 56,000 clones, roughly four fifths seen once. The sequences come from CD4+ or CD8+ T cells sorted from blood, collected in a trial of the OX40 agonist ivuxolimab. The receptor was derived from an adult with an advanced solid tumor such as melanoma, head and neck, liver or kidney cancer. The rearrangement uses TRBV2 and TRBJ1-6, with D unclear. CDR3 sequence reads: CASRSPSKSSYNSPLHF. DNA for the CDR3: TGTGCCAGCAGATCACCGTCTAAGAGCTCCTATAATTCACCCCTCCACTTT.